The clone carrying this T cell receptor beta chain appeared once. The data were obtained in a study of long-term antiretroviral therapy in people with HIV. CDR1 and CDR2 (germline): SGHTA, FQGNSA. The CDR3 sequence is 14 residues long. The V segment lost 8 bases and the J segment 6 bases; nucleotides outside the gene matches: 7. Investigators performed immunoSEQ version v3.0 at survey level. Profiled with immunoSEQ multiplex PCR; TCRdb holds only in-frame clones, not every one. Of about 30,000 clones in the sample, more than 75% were seen once. The sequencing used unsorted PBMCs, collected approximately 2.9 years before starting antiretroviral therapy. This sequence was found in a woman between 25 and 40 years old with HIV. The chain employs TRBV7-2 and TRBJ1-6; 7 nucleotides line up with TRBD1. CDR3 coding DNA: TGTGCCAGCGGTTCCGGGACAGTTAATTCACCCCTCCACTTT. Amino acids: CASGSGTVNSPLHF.